A selection of T cell receptor beta chains follows, all from one sample in a study of T cells in Graves' hyperthyroidism and ophthalmopathy. TCRdb re-called the multiplex PCR reads through MiXCR, storing one row per CDR3 protein. The sample holds around 350,000 distinct CDR3 sequences; about 18% are singletons and the top ten take about 4%. Material: blood. These receptors were collected from a woman between 18 and 29 years old with Graves' hyperthyroidism. CDR3s leave out the opening cysteine and the closing phenylalanine or tryptophan.

v_gene	CDR3aa
TRBV7-9	ASSLASEETQY
TRBV24-1	ATCAGSNQPQH
TRBV24-1	ATSDPRARGTEAF
TRBV28	ASTPGGEHTEAF
TRBV11-1	ASSQITDEQY
TRBV5-1	ASSLAGSSYEQY
TRBV20-1	SAREDRFGGYT
TRBV30	AWSIQGNTEAF
TRBV28	ASSLDHSYEQY
TRBV18	ASSPSGGGLTEAF
TRBV7-8	ASSLVLGQRNTIY
TRBV19	ASKRRGRDGANVLT
TRBV20-1	SAEDGSYEQY
TRBV5-5	ASSLEVNYGYT
TRBV12-5	ASGLVRSGVDVNTGELF
TRBV6-2/TRBV6-3	ASSYSGDGYT